This TCR beta chain came from a study of cytomegalovirus exposure and HLA in healthy donors. Overall study: The approximately 120 validation repertoires used the same platform as the approximately 670 first-cohort repertoires, a later analysis reported.

Method: immunoSEQ multiplex PCR; TCRdb's copy keeps in-frame clones and lacks some. The sample records about 170,000 clones, about 95% being singletons. Points from the study as a whole: Rarity characterized most TCR sequences, yet some public TCRs appeared in many donors. The authors listed around 150 TCR beta chains as cytomegalovirus-associated. Both high specificity and high sensitivity reportedly marked the classifier's diagnosis of cytomegalovirus status.

On this clone: Antigen unknown.

The sample comprised PBMCs. This receptor was taken from a woman aged 18-35 years in good health and CMV-seronegative.

For the CDR3, the DNA is TGTGCCAGCAGCCCTCGAATGGAGGTGGCCTACGAGCAGTACTTC. This encodes CASSPRMEVAYEQYF. The J gene is TRBJ2-7, the V gene TRBV9, with D tentatively TRBD2 (5 bases). V dropped 4 bases and J dropped 2 bases, with 16 bases sitting between them. Germline lookup yields CDR1 SGDLS and CDR2 YYNGEE. CDR3 size: 15 residues.